This TCR beta chain was recovered during a study of CD8 T cells in ankylosing spondylitis. Study-level findings and limits: Disease-associated clones were reportedly significantly overrepresented in matched ankylosing spondylitis synovial fluid. The study identified a TCR beta motif of under ten highly homologous variants that appeared characteristic of ankylosing spondylitis blood. A CD8+ phenotype characterized the disease-linked clones, which were relatively rare in peripheral blood.

The CDR3 has 14 amino acids. Looked up from germline, CDR1 is DFQATT and CDR2 is SNEGSKA (reference sequence). V was trimmed by 3 bases and J by 2 bases, leaving 14 bases between them. MiXCR was run by TCRdb on the 5' RACE reads, yielding one entry per CDR3 protein. In the table there are around 770,000 distinct CDR3 sequences, 12% of which are singletons. This clonotype was found many times. What it binds is unknown. The chain combines TRBV20-1 with TRBJ2-7; D tentatively reads TRBD1 or TRBD2 (5 bases each). The specimen was blood, either unsorted or a sorted T cell fraction (not recorded which). The TCR sequence derives from a male donor with ankylosing spondylitis. The CDR3 region is CSASRYGAAYEQYF. CDR3 nucleotides: TGCAGTGCTAGCCGTTACGGGGCAGCCTACGAGCAGTACTTC.